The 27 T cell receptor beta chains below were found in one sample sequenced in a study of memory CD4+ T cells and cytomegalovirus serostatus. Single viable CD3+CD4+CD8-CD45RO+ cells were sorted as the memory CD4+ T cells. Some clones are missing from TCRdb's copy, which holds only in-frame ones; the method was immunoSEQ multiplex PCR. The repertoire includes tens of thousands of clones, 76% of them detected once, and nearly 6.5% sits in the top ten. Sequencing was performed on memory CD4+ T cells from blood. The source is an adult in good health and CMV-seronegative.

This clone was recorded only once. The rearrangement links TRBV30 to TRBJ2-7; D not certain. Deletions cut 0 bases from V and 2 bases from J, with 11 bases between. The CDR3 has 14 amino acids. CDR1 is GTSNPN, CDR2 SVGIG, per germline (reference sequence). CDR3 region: CAWSVGHSPYEQYF. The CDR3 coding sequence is TGTGCCTGGAGTGTAGGCCACAGCCCCTACGAGCAGTACTTC.

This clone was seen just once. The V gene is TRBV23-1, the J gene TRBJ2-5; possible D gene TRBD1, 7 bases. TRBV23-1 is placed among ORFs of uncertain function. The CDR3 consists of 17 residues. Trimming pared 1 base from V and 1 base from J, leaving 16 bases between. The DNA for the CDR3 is TGCGCCAGCAGTCAATGGAGGGGGCGCGATAGCCAAGAGACCCAGTACTTC. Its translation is CASSQWRGRDSQETQYF.

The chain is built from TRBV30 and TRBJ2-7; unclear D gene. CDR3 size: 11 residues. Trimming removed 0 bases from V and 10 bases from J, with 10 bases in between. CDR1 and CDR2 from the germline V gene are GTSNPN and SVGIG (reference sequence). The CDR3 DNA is TGTGCCTGGAGTGTACTAAAGACACAGTACTTC. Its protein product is CAWSVLKTQYF. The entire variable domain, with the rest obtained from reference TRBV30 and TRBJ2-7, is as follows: SQTIHQWPATLVQPVGSPLSLECTVEGTSNPNLYWYRQAAGRGLQLLFYSVGIGQISSEVPQNLSASRPQDRQFILSSKKLLLSDSGFYLCAWSVLKTQYFGPGTRLTVT.

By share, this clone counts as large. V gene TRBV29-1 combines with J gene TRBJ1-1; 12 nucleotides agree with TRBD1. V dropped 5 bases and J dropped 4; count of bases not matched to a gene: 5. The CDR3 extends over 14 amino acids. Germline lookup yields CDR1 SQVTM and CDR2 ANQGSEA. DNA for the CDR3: TGCAGCGTTCCGGGACAGGGGGCTCTCACTGAAGCTTTCTTT. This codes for CSVPGQGALTEAFF.

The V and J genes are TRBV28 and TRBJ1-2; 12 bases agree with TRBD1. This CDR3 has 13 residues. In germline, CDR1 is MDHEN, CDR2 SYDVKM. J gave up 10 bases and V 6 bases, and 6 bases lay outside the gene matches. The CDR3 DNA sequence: TGTGCCAGCAGGCCTGGGACAGGGGGCGTCTACACCTTC. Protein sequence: CASRPGTGGVYTF.

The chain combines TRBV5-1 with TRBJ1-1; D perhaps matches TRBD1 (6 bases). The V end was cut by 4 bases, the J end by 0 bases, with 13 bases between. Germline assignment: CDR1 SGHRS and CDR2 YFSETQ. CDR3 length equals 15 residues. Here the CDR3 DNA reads TGCGCCAGCAGCCTACTACAGGGTCTGAACACTGAAGCTTTCTTT. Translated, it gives CASSLLQGLNTEAFF.

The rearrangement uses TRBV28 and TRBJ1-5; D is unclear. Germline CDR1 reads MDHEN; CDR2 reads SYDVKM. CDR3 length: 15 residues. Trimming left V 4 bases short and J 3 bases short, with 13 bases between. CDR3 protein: CASSSGDAFNQPQHF. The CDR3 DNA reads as TGTGCCAGCAGTTCAGGAGACGCCTTCAATCAGCCCCAGCATTTT.

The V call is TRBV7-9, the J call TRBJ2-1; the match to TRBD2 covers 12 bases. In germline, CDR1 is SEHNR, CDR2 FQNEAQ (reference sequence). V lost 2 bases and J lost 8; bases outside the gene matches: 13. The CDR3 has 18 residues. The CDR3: CASSLPFRLAGVRHEQFF. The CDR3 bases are TGTGCCAGCAGCTTACCGTTCAGACTAGCGGGAGTACGCCATGAGCAGTTCTTC.

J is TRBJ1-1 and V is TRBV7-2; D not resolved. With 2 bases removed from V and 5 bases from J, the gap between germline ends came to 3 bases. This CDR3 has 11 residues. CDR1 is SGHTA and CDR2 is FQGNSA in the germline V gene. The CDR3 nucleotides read TGTGCCAGCAGCTTACGGACTGAAGCTTTCTTT. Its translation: CASSLRTEAFF.

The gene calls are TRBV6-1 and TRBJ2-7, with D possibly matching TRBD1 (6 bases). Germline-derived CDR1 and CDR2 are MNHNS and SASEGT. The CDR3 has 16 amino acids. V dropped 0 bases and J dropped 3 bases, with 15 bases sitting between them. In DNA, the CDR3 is TGTGCCAGCAGTGAAGCGGTCGGCCAGGGGATCTACGAGCAGTACTTC. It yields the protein CASSEAVGQGIYEQYF.

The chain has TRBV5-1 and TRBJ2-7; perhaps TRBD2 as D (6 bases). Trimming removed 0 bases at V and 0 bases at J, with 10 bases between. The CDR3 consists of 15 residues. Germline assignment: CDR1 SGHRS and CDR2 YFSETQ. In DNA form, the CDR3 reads TGCGCCAGCAGCTTGGCCGCGGGATTCTCCTACGAGCAGTACTTC. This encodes CASSLAAGFSYEQYF.

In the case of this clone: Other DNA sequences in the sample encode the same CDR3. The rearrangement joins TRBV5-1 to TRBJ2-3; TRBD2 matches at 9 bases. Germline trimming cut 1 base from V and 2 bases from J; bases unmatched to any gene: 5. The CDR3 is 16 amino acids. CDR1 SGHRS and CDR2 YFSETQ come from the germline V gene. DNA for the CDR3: TGCGCCAGCAGCTTGCAACCTAGCGGGAACACAGATACGCAGTATTTT. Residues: CASSLQPSGNTDTQYF.

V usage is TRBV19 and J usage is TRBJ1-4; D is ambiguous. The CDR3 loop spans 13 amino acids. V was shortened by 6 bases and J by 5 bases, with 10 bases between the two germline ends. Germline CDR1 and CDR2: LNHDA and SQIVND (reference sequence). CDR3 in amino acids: CASSQEVNEKLFF. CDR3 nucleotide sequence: TGTGCCAGTAGCCAGGAGGTGAATGAAAAACTGTTTTTT.

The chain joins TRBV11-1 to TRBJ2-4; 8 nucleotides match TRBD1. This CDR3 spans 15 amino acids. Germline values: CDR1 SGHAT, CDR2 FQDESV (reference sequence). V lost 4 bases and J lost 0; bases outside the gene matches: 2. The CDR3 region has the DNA TGTGCCAGCAGCTCGACAGGGGTAGCCAAAAACATTCAGTACTTC. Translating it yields CASSSTGVAKNIQYF. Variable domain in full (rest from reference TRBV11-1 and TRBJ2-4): EAEVAQSPRYKITEKSQAVAFWCDPISGHATLYWYRQILGQGPELLVQFQDESVVDDSQLPKDRFSAERLKGVDSTLKIQPAELGDSAMYLCASSSTGVAKNIQYFGAGTRLSVL.

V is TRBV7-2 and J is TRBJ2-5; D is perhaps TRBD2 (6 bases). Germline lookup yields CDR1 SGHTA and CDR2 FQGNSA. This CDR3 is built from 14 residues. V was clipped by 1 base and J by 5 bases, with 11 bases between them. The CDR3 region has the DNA TGTGCCAGCAGCTTAGGAGGAGGGCCGGAGACCCAGTACTTC. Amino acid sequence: CASSLGGGPETQYF.

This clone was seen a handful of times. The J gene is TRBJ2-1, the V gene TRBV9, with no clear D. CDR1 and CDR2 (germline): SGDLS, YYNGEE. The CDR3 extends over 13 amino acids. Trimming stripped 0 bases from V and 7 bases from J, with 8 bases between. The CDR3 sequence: CASSVGSLNEQFF. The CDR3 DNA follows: TGTGCCAGCAGCGTAGGCAGTCTTAATGAGCAGTTCTTC.

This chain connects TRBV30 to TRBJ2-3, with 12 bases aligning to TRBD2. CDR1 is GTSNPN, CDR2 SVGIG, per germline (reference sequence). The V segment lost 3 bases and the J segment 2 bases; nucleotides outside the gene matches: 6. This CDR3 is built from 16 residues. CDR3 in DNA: TGTGCCTGGAGCCCCGGACTAGCGGGAACCACAGATACGCAGTATTTT. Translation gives CAWSPGLAGTTDTQYF.

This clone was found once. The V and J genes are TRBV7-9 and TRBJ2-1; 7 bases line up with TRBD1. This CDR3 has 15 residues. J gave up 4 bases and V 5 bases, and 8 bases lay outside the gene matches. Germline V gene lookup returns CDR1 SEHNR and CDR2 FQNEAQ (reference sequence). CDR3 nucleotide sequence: TGTGCCAGCAGCCTGCGGACAGGAGTATACAATGAGCAGTTCTTC. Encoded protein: CASSLRTGVYNEQFF. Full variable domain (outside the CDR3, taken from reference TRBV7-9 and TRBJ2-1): DTGVSQNPRHKITKRGQNVTFRCDPISEHNRLYWYRQTLGQGPEFLTYFQNEAQLEKSRLLSDRFSAERPKGSFSTLEIQRTEQGDSAMYLCASSLRTGVYNEQFFGPGTRLTVL.

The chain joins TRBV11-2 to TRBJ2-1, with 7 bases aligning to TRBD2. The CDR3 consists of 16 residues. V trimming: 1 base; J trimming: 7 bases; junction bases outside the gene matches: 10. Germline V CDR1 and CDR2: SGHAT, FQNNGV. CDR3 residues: CASSLGVGAGVNEQFF. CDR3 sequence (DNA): TGTGCCAGCAGCTTAGGGGTAGGGGCGGGAGTAAATGAGCAGTTCTTC.

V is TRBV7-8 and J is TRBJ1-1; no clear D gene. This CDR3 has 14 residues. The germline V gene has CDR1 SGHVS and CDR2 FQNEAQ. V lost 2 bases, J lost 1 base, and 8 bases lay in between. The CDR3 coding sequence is TGTGCCAGCAGCTTAACAGCAGGGAACACTGAAGCTTTCTTT. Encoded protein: CASSLTAGNTEAFF.

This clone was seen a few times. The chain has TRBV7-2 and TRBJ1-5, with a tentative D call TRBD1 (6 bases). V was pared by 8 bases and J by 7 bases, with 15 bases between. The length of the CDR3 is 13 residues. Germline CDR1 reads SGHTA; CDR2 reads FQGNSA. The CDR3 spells CASGGGRLQPQHF. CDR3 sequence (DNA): TGTGCCAGCGGGGGGGGGCGATTACAGCCCCAGCATTTT.

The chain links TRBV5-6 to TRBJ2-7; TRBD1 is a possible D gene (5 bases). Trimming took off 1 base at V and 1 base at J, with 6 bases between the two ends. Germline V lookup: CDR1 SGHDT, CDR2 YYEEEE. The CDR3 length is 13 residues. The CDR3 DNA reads TGTGCCAGCAGCTTGTACAGGTCCTACGAGCAGTACTTC. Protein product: CASSLYRSYEQYF.

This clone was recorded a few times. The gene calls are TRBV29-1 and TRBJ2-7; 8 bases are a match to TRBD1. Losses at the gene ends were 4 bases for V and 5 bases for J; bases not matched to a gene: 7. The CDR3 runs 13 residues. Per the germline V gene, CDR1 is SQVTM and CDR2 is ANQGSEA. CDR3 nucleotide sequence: TGCAGCGTTGGAGTGGACAGGGTGAACGAGCAGTACTTC. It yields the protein CSVGVDRVNEQYF.

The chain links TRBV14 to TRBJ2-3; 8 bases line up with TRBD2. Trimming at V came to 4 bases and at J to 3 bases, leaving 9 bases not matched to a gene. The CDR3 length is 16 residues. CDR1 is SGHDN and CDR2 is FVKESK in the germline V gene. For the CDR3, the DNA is TGTGCCAGCAGCCCATCCTCGGGGGGGATTACAGATACGCAGTATTTT. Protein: CASSPSSGGITDTQYF.

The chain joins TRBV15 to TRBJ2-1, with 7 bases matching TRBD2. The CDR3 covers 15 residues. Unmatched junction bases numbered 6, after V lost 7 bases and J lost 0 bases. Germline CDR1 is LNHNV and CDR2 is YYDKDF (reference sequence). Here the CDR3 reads CATTSGGSSYNEQFF. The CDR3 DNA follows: TGTGCCACCACCTCGGGCGGGAGCTCCTACAATGAGCAGTTCTTC.

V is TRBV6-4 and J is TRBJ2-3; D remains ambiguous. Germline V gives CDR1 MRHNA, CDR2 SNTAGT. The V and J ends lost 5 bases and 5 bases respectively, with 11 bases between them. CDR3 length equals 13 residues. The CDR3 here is CASSSESEDTQYF. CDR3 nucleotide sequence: TGTGCCAGCAGTTCCGAGAGCGAAGATACGCAGTATTTT.

The CDR3 nucleotides are TGTGCCATCAACCCCGGGACTAGCGTTGGTGAGCAGTTCTTC. Amino acids: CAINPGTSVGEQFF. The V call is TRBV10-3, the J call TRBJ2-1; 10 positions agree with TRBD2. This CDR3 comprises 14 residues. CDR1 and CDR2 from the germline V gene are ENHRY and SYGVKD. V shed 7 bases, J shed 9 bases, and the junction held 9 bases outside the gene matches.